This T cell receptor beta chain was captured in a study of T cells expressing NK-cell markers. Study-wide context: Sequencing of TCR beta repertoires drew on sorted CD3+CD56+NKG2C+, CD3+CD56+NKG2C- and CD3+CD56-NKG2C+ T cells.

Findings and caveats of the study: In a few donors, dominant clonotypes made up roughly 28.3-65% of CD3+CD56-NKG2C+ cells.

The TCR beta cDNA came from 5'RACE template switching with UMIs. TCRdb derives one entry per CDR3 protein from the 5' RACE reads, leaving out DNA. Its listing shows approximately 170,000 distinct CDR3 sequences. CDR3 length: 14 amino acids. In regard to this clonotype: No antigen is known for it.

This receptor was taken from a man aged 18 to 69 in good health. The material sequenced was blood T cells: a sorted CD56 or NKG2C T cell subset, CD4+ or CD8+ T cells, or bulk PBMC T cells (not recorded which). This chain connects TRBV12-3 or TRBV12-4 to TRBJ1-1. This CDR3 reads CASSLGQSFTEAFF.